This T cell receptor beta chain was identified during a study of blood T cell repertoires in COVID-19. Assay used: immunoSEQ multiplex PCR; TCRdb lists only in-frame clones, some missing. The sample contains about 380,000 clones, about 88% of which appear only once. This CDR3 is 13 amino acids long. V lost 6 bases, J lost 6 bases, and 4 bases stayed unmatched. Germline V gene sequence: CDR1 LNHDA, CDR2 SQIVND (reference sequence). Source material: PBMCs or T cells enriched from blood (not recorded which). This chain uses TRBV19 with TRBJ1-5; 8 positions match TRBD1. The origin of this receptor is a woman younger than 35 who had recovered from COVID-19. The CDR3 nucleotides read TGTGCCAGTAGCCGTACAGGGGGTCAGCCCCAGCATTTT. This translates into CASSRTGGQPQHF. Using reference TRBV19 and TRBJ1-5 for the parts outside the CDR3, the full variable domain is DGGITQSPKYLFRKEGQNVTLSCEQNLNHDAMYWYRQDPGQGLRLIYYSQIVNDFQKGDIAEGYSVSREKKESFPLTVTSAQKNPTAFYLCASSRTGGQPQHFGDGTRLSIL.